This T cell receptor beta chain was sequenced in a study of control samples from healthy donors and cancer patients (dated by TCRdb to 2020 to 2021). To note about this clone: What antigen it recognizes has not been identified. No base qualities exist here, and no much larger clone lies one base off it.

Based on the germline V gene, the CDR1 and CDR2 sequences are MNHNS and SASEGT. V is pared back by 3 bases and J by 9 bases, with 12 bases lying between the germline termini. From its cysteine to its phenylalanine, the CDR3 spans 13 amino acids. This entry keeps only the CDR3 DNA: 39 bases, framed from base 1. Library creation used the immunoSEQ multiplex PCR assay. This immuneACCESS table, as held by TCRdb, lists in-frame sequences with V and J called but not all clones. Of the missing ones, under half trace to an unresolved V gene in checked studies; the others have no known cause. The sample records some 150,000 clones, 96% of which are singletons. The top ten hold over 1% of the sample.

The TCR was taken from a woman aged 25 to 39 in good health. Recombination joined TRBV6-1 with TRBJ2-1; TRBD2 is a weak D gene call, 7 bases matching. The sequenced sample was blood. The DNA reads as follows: TGTGCCAGCAGTGATCGGGGGGCAGGTGAGCAGTTCTTC. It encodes CASSDRGAGEQFF.